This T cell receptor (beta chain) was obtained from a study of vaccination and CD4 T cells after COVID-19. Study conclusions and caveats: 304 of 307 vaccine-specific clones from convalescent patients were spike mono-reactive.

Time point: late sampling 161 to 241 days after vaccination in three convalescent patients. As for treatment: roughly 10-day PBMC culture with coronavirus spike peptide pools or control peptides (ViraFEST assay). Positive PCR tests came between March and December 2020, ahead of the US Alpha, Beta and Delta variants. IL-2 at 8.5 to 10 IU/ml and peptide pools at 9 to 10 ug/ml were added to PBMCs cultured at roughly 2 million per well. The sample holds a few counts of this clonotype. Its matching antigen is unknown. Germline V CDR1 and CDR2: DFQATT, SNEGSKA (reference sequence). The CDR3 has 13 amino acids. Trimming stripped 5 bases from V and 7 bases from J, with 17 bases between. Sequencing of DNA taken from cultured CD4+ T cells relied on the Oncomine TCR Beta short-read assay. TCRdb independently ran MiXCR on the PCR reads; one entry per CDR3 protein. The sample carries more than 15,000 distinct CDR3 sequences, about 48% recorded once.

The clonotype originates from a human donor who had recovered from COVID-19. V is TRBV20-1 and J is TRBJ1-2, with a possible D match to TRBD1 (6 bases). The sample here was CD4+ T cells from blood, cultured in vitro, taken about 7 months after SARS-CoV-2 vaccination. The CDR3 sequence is CSASGGAGFGYTF. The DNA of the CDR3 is TGCAGTGCTTCGGGGGGGGCCGGGTTTGGCTACACCTTC.